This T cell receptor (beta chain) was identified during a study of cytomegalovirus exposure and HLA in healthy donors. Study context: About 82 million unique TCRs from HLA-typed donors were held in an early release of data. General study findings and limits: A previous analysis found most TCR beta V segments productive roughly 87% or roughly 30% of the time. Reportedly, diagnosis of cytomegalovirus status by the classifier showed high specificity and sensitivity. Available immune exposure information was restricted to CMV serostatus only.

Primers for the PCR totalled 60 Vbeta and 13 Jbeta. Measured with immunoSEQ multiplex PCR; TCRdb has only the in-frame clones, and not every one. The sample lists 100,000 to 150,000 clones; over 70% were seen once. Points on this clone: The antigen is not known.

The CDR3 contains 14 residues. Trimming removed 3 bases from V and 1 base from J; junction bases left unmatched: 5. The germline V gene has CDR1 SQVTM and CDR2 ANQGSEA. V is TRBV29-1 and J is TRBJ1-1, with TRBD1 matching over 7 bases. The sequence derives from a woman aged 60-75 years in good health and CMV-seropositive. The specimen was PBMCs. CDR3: CSVETGLSNTEAFF. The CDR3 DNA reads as TGCAGCGTTGAGACAGGGCTATCGAACACTGAAGCTTTCTTT.